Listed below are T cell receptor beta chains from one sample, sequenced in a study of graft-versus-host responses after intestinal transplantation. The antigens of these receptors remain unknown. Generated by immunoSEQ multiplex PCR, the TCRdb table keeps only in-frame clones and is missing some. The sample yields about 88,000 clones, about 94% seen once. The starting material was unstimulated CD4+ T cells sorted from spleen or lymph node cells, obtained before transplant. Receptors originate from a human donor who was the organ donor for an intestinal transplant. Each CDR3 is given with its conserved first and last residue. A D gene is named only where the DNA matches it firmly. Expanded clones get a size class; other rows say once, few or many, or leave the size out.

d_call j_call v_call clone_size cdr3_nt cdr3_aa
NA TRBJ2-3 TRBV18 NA TGTGCCAGCTCACCGCTTATTGGAGATACGCAGTATTTT CASSPLIGDTQYF
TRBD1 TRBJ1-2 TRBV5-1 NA TGCGCCAGCAGCCTGCGGGACAGTACTAACTATGGCTACACCTTC CASSLRDSTNYGYTF
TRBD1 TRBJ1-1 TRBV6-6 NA TGTGCCAGTTCAGGACAGGGCGGCTCTGAAGCTTTCTTT CASSGQGGSEAFF
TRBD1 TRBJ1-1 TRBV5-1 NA TGCGCCAGCAGCTTCTCAGGGGGCGGAAGCACTGAAGCTTTCTTT CASSFSGGGSTEAFF
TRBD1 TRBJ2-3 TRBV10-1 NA TGCGCCAGCAGTGAGTCGACAGGGAGCACAGATACGCAGTATTTT CASSESTGSTDTQYF
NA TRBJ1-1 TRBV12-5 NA TGTGCTAGTGGCCCTATGGGGGCGGTGACTGAAGCTTTCTTT CASGPMGAVTEAFF
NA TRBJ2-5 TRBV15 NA TGTGCCACCAGCAGAGACAGGGGGGTGGAGACCCAGTACTTC CATSRDRGVETQYF
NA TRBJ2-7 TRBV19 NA TGTGCCAGTAGTATCGGACTCGCTTACGAGCAGTACTTC CASSIGLAYEQYF
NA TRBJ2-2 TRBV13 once TGTGCCAGCAGCTTATCTGGGACTCCTAACACCGGGGAGCTGTTTTTT CASSLSGTPNTGELFF
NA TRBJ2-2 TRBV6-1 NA TGTGCCAGCAGTGAAACCCCCAACACCGGGGAGCTGTTTTTT CASSETPNTGELFF
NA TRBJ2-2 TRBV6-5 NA TGTGCCAGCAGTCGGAACACCGGGGAGCTGTTTTTT CASSRNTGELFF
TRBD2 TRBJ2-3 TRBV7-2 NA TGTGCCAGCAGCTTAGGACTAGCGGGGGGCACAGATACGCAGTATTTT CASSLGLAGGTDTQYF
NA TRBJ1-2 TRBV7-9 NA TGTGCCAGCAGCTTAGGACTCATAAACTATGGCTACACCTTC CASSLGLINYGYTF
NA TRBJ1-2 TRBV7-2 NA TGTGCCAGCAGCTTAACCCAGGGCCCTAACTATGGCTACACCTTC CASSLTQGPNYGYTF
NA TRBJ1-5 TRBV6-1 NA TGTGCCAGCAGTGAAGCTGCGGGTGGTCAGCCCCAGCATTTT CASSEAAGGQPQHF
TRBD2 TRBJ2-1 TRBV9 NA TGTGCCAGCAGCGTAGGGGTCTCGTTGTGGGCTAGCGGGGGGACAAAATACAATGAGCAGTTCTTC CASSVGVSLWASGGTKYNEQFF
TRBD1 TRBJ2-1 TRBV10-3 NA TGTGCCATCAGACAAGACAGGGGCTCCTACAATGAGCAGTTCTTC CAIRQDRGSYNEQFF
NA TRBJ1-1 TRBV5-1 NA TGCGCCAGCAGCTTTTCCCCAGGGAACACTGAAGCTTTCTTT CASSFSPGNTEAFF
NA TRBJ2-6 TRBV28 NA TGTGCCAGCAGTTTAGACATCAGGGAGTCTGGGGCCAACGTCCTGACTTTC CASSLDIRESGANVLTF
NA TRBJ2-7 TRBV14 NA TGTGCCAGCAGCATAAGAACTGGTGGAGAGCAGTACTTC CASSIRTGGEQYF
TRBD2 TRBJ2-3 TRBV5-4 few TGTGCCAGCAGCTGGACTAGATCACCAGATACGCAGTATTTT CASSWTRSPDTQYF
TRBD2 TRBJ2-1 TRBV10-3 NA TGTGCCATCGAACGATCCGGCGGGGGTTACAATGAGCAGTTCTTC CAIERSGGGYNEQFF
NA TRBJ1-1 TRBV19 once TGTGCCAGTAGTATGTTGACGGCTTCGAACACTGAAGCTTTCTTT CASSMLTASNTEAFF
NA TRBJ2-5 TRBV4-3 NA TGCGCCAGCAGCCAAACCACAGGGACGGAGACCCAGTACTTC CASSQTTGTETQYF
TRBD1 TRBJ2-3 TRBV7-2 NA TGTGCCAGCAACCCCAGGACAGGGGGCCGGACAGATACGCAGTATTTT CASNPRTGGRTDTQYF
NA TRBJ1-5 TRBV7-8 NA TGTGCCAGCAGCGGCGACAATCAGCCCCAGCATTTT CASSGDNQPQHF
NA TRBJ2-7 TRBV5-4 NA TGTGCCAGCAGACACGGCCCTGTAGGCTACGAGCAGTACTTC CASRHGPVGYEQYF
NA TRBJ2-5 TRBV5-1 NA TGCGCCAGCAGCCCCGAGCCGGGTACAGAGACCCAGTACTTC CASSPEPGTETQYF
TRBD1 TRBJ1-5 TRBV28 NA TGTGCCAGCGCCGACAGGGAGGTCCAGCCCCAGCATTTT CASADREVQPQHF
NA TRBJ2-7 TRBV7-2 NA TGTGCCAGCAGCCCCCGACGTGTCTACGAGCAGTACTTC CASSPRRVYEQYF
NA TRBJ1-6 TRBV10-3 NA TGTGCCATCAGTGAGACCCTAACAGGTAGTAATTCACCCCTCCACTTT CAISETLTGSNSPLHF
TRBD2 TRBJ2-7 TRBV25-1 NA TGTGCCAGCAGTGAGGCTAGCGGTGCATACTCCTACGAGCAGTACTTC CASSEASGAYSYEQYF
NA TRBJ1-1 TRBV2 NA TGTGCCAGCAGGAACCCCCCCGGACAGGAAGCTTTCTTT CASRNPPGQEAFF
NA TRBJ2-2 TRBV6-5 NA TGTGCCAGCAGGTTCAGTCGGGTGGGAACCGGGGAGCTGTTTTTT CASRFSRVGTGELFF
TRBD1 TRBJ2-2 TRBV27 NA TGTGCCAGCAGGCCGGGACAGGGATACACCGGGGAGCTGTTTTTT CASRPGQGYTGELFF
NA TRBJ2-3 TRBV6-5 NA TGTGCCAGCACTATGAGGCTCGGGACAGATACGCAGTATTTT CASTMRLGTDTQYF
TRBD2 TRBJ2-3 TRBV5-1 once TGCGCCAGCAGCTATGACCCTAGCGGTACTAGCACAGATACGCAGTATTTT CASSYDPSGTSTDTQYF
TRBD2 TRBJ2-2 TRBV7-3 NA TGTGCCAGCAGCTTACAGGGCGTCAGCCTAGCGGGGGGCCCTGGAACTGGCGGGGAGCTGTTTTTT CASSLQGVSLAGGPGTGGELFF
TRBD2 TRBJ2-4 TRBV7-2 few TGTGCCAGCAGCTTCCTTCCCCGGGGGGGCGGCAAAAACATTCAGTACTTC CASSFLPRGGGKNIQYF
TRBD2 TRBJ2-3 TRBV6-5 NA TGTGCCAGCAGTCCCCTAGCGGGGGTCACAGATACGCAGTATTTT CASSPLAGVTDTQYF
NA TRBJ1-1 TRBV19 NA TGTGCCAGTAGTACCTACGGGACTGAAGCTTTCTTT CASSTYGTEAFF
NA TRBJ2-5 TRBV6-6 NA TGTGCCAGCAGTTCAACAGGCCCAGAGACCCAGTACTTC CASSSTGPETQYF
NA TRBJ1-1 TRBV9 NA TGTGCCAGCAGGCCGGTTCTGGGGGGCGGGAACACTGAAGCTTTCTTT CASRPVLGGGNTEAFF
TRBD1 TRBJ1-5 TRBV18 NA TGTGCCAGCACAGGGGGCAATCAGCCCCAGCATTTT CASTGGNQPQHF